Below, 6 T cell receptor beta chains from the same sample are listed, as sequenced in a study of cytomegalovirus exposure and HLA in healthy donors. Libraries were prepared by immunoSEQ multiplex PCR; TCRdb keeps only in-frame clonotypes and omits some of them. The repertoire has about 72,000 clones, 94% of them found once; the top ten carry 1.5% to 2%. The sequenced sample was PBMCs. The receptor set was obtained from a woman aged 18-29 years in good health and CMV-seropositive.

In DNA, the CDR3 is TGTGCCAGCAGAGAGCGATATACGCAGTATTTT. Its translation is CASRERYTQYF. V and J are TRBV6-5 and TRBJ2-3, with unresolved D. CDR1 is MNHEY and CDR2 is SVGAGI in the germline V gene. V shed 6 bases and J shed 7 bases, with 8 bases lying between them. This CDR3 is built from 11 residues.

This chain connects TRBV9 to TRBJ1-1; 7 nucleotides align to TRBD1. This CDR3 is 14 amino acids long. The germline CDR1 and CDR2 sequences are SGDLS and YYNGEE. J was trimmed by 7 bases and V by 3 bases; bases with no gene match: 9. The CDR3 loop reads CASSDPTGTREAFF. The CDR3 bases are TGTGCCAGCAGCGACCCGACAGGGACCCGTGAAGCTTTCTTT.

J is TRBJ2-1 and V is TRBV4-2; 10 bases map to TRBD2. The CDR3 is 16 residues long. Germline CDR1 and CDR2: LGHNA and YNFKEQ. J was trimmed by 5 bases and V by 0 bases; bases with no gene match: 4. CDR3 nucleotides: TGTGCCAGCAGCCAAGATATAACTAGCGGGGACAATGAGCAGTTCTTC. It yields the protein CASSQDITSGDNEQFF.

The CDR3 DNA reads TGCGCCAGCAGCCAAGAAATGGCGGGAGGGTACAATGAGCAGTTCTTC. It encodes CASSQEMAGGYNEQFF. V and J are TRBV4-1 and TRBJ2-1; 9 bases are a match to TRBD2. CDR3 length: 16 residues. Germline CDR1 and CDR2: MGHRA and YSYEKL. With 0 bases clipped from V and 4 bases from J, the junction kept 4 bases outside the gene matches.

The V and J genes are TRBV6-1 and TRBJ1-5; weak D call: TRBD1 (6 bases). Germline loops: CDR1 MNHNS, CDR2 SASEGT. This CDR3 is built from 15 residues. V lost 6 bases and J 3 bases, leaving 15 bases between the germline ends. CDR3 sequence: CASRQGGYNNQPQHF. The CDR3 DNA follows: TGTGCCAGCAGACAGGGTGGCTATAACAATCAGCCCCAGCATTTT.

The CDR3, as DNA: TGTGCCAGCATTACCGACAGGAAAAACACTGAAGCTTTCTTT. Translated: CASITDRKNTEAFF. V usage is TRBV2 and J usage is TRBJ1-1, with D perhaps matching TRBD1 (6 bases). The V end lost 7 bases, the J end lost 2 bases, and 14 bases lay between the germline ends. This CDR3 is 14 amino acids long. Germline V gene data show CDR1 as SNHLY and CDR2 as FYNNEI.